The sample holds a few counts of the clone carrying this T cell receptor beta chain. Its antigen remains unknown. This entry belongs to a study of regulatory T cells in long-lasting Graves disease. Overall study context: Persistent cases took antithyroid drugs over 5 years and stayed TSH receptor antibody positive.

The study, taken as a whole, reports: Graves' patients with persistent disease showed TCR diversity lower than patients newly diagnosed.

The CDR3 covers 16 residues. Germline CDR1 SGHTA, CDR2 FQGNSA. V was pared by 3 bases and J by 1 base, with 14 bases between. The time point denotes: persistent/refractory GD, antithyroid drugs over 5 years with positive TRAb. The authors made the TCR library using RNA they extracted from PBMCs. Patients all came to the study from an endocrinology department in Xi'an, China. According to the study, TCR beta libraries were built with iRepertoire HTBI primers and CDR3-region Arm-PCR. Each CDR3 protein gets one entry after TCRdb re-called the multiplex PCR reads with MiXCR. The table has 350,000 to 500,000 distinct CDR3 sequences, around a fifth seen once; the top ten hold roughly an eighth.

The receptor was isolated from a female donor with Graves disease. The rearrangement links TRBV7-2 to TRBJ2-3; no reliable D call. The sample here was peripheral blood mononuclear cells (PBMCs), taken when the disease was refractory, from a patient treated with antithyroid drugs. The CDR3 DNA sequence: TGTGCCAGCAGCTTTTTCGGCGGAATAGGCACAGATACGCAGTATTTT. Translation gives CASSFFGGIGTDTQYF.